This TCR beta chain is drawn from a study of blood T cell repertoires in COVID-19. Looking at the study overall: From T cells, B-cell-depleted T cells, or PBMCs came the material, which was cDNA or gDNA.

Original processing methods: Amplified reference gene primers provided the basis for estimating nucleated cell counts. Sequencing used immunoSEQ multiplex PCR; TCRdb keeps in-frame clones, though not all of them. V, J and clone size derive from that table, while D and trimming were established from the DNA sequence. Here the sample spans some 100,000 clones, 80% to 95% being singletons. CDR3 length: 14 amino acids. Germline assignment: CDR1 MNHEY and CDR2 SVGAGI. Trimming stripped 6 bases from V and 4 bases from J, with 13 bases between. Material for sequencing was peripheral blood. The chain uses TRBV6-5 and TRBJ2-1, with D possibly being TRBD1 (5 bases). The clonotype originates from a man between 60 and 75 years old with acute or convalescent COVID-19. CDR3 sequence (DNA): TGTGCCAGCAGCCGATTAGGGGTTTACAATGAGCAGTTCTTC. This translates into CASSRLGVYNEQFF.